This T cell receptor beta chain derives from a study of T-cell memory formation after mild COVID-19. TCRdb used MiXCR to reprocess the 5' RACE reads, holding one entry per CDR3 protein. The sample carries hundreds of thousands of distinct CDR3 sequences, roughly 18% recorded once. V lost 3 bases and J 6 bases, leaving 12 bases between the germline ends. The CDR3 has 14 amino acids. Specimen: PBMCs or a T cell subset sorted from them (not recorded which). The chain is built from TRBV12-3 or TRBV12-4 and TRBJ1-5, with D possibly matching TRBD1 (5 bases). This receptor was taken from a man between 18 and 35 years old who had mild COVID-19 (a few samples of this study predate the infection). Cell type and time point are not known. The CDR3 DNA is TGTGCCAGCAGTTTTTGGGGGGAAAGTCAGCCCCAGCATTTT. It codes for CASSFWGESQPQHF.